The clone carrying this TCR beta chain was detected ten times or more. Trimming pared 4 bases from V and 1 base from J, leaving 9 bases between. The CDR3 extends over 14 amino acids. Germline CDR1 SGHTS, CDR2 YDEGEE. The sample originates from a study of naive and memory T cell subsets. Whole-blood samples were roughly 2.3 ml of peripheral blood from healthy adult volunteers. Reverse transcription of blood and skin TCR RNA was primed at alpha and beta constant regions. TCRdb redid the calling of the 5' RACE reads with MiXCR, one entry per CDR3 protein. The repertoire has tens of thousands of distinct CDR3 sequences, 4% to 4.5% of them found once; the top ten carry less than 9%.

The receptor was isolated from a male donor in good health. The gene calls are TRBV5-8 and TRBJ2-1, with D perhaps matching TRBD1 (6 bases). DNA of the CDR3: TGTGCCAGCAGCCTTGGACAGTCCTACAATGAGCAGTTCTTC. Its protein is CASSLGQSYNEQFF.